These T cell receptor beta chains were read from a single sample in a study of T cells after posttransplantation cyclophosphamide. Assay used: immunoSEQ multiplex PCR; TCRdb lists only in-frame clones, some missing. The sample yields over 20,000 clones, approximately 83% seen once. Source: PBMCs, taken around 350 days after allogeneic stem cell transplant with calcineurin inhibitor and methotrexate. These receptors all come from a female patient aged 30-39 years who received an allogeneic stem cell transplant from an unrelated donor, was CMV-positive, and had acute and chronic GVHD. Some T cells may have come from the graft donor. Each CDR3 is given with its conserved first and last residue. The D gene is left open where the match is weak. Not all rows give a size; the values are once, few, many and, for expanded clones, a class.

D	V	J	size	CDR3	DNA
NA	TRBV5-1	TRBJ2-2	NA	CASSLTSFVGELFF	TGCGCCAGCAGCCTCACAAGTTTTGTCGGGGAGCTGTTTTTT
NA	TRBV30	TRBJ1-2	NA	CAWSVQGNDYGYTF	TGTGCCTGGAGTGTACAGGGAAACGACTATGGCTACACCTTC
TRBD1	TRBV19	TRBJ1-2	NA	CASSPPGQGHELGGYTF	TGTGCCAGTAGTCCTCCGGGACAGGGGCACGAGTTGGGAGGCTACACCTTC
TRBD2	TRBV6-1	TRBJ2-3	NA	CASRGTSGGWNTQYF	TGTGCCAGCAGGGGTACTAGCGGGGGGTGGAATACGCAGTATTTT
TRBD1	TRBV7-9	TRBJ2-7	NA	CASSSRQGDEQYF	TGTGCCAGCAGCAGTAGACAGGGCGACGAGCAGTACTTC
TRBD1	TRBV6-6	TRBJ1-2	NA	CASSLAQGAYGYTF	TGTGCCAGCAGTCTAGCACAGGGGGCGTATGGCTACACCTTC
NA	TRBV10-3	TRBJ2-7	medium-sized	CAISETGPIYEQYF	TGTGCCATCAGTGAGACAGGGCCTATCTACGAGCAGTACTTC
NA	TRBV5-1	TRBJ2-7	NA	CASSLGITAYEQYF	TGCGCCAGCAGCTTGGGTATCACTGCTTACGAGCAGTACTTC
NA	TRBV5-4	TRBJ2-1	NA	CASSSPQESGDEQFF	TGTGCCAGCAGCTCGCCCCAGGAGTCGGGGGATGAGCAGTTCTTC
TRBD2	TRBV6-5	TRBJ2-3	NA	CASSNGGASWDTQYF	TGTGCCAGCAGTAACGGGGGGGCCTCATGGGATACGCAGTATTTT
NA	TRBV27	TRBJ2-7	NA	CASRVSLTSFEQYF	TGTGCCAGCAGAGTATCACTAACTTCCTTCGAGCAGTACTTC
NA	TRBV14	TRBJ2-3	NA	CASSHSRGHTDTQYF	TGTGCCAGCAGCCACAGCAGGGGCCACACAGATACGCAGTATTTT
NA	TRBV28	TRBJ2-7	NA	CASSLVGRLSYEQYF	TGTGCCAGCAGTTTAGTGGGGAGGCTCTCCTACGAGCAGTACTTC
NA	TRBV5-6	TRBJ1-4	NA	CASSLPPFGEEKLFF	TGTGCCAGCAGCCTGCCCCCCTTTGGTGAGGAAAAACTGTTTTTT
NA	TRBV7-9	TRBJ2-2	NA	CASSPLFSGTGELFF	TGTGCCAGCAGCCCCCTCTTTAGCGGCACCGGGGAGCTGTTTTTT
TRBD1	TRBV7-2	TRBJ2-1	NA	CARVGQTPNEQFF	TGTGCCAGGGTGGGACAGACACCCAATGAGCAGTTCTTC
TRBD2	TRBV28	TRBJ2-7	NA	CASSLIGLAGGREQYF	TGTGCCAGCAGTTTAATCGGACTAGCGGGAGGGCGCGAGCAGTACTTC
NA	TRBV30	TRBJ1-2	NA	CAWSYERGGSYGYTF	TGTGCCTGGAGTTATGAGAGGGGGGGAAGCTATGGCTACACCTTC
NA	TRBV6-4	TRBJ2-3	NA	CASSDGSPTDTQYF	TGTGCCAGCAGTGACGGGAGCCCCACAGATACGCAGTATTTT
TRBD2	TRBV5-4	TRBJ2-1	few	CASSLAGGLDEQFF	TGTGCCAGCAGCCTGGCGGGGGGGCTCGATGAGCAGTTCTTC
NA	TRBV9	TRBJ2-7	NA	CASSVTPAGEQYF	TGTGCCAGCAGCGTAACTCCCGCAGGGGAACAGTACTTC
NA	TRBV28	TRBJ1-2	once	CASRGGGGDYGYTF	TGTGCCAGCCGAGGGGGGGGCGGCGACTATGGCTACACCTTC
TRBD2	TRBV7-2	TRBJ2-1	NA	CASRPRGGSYNEQFF	TGTGCCAGCAGGCCCCGGGGGGGCTCCTACAATGAGCAGTTCTTC
TRBD1	TRBV6-6	TRBJ1-2	NA	CASSPGQGFGYTF	TGTGCCAGCAGCCCGGGACAGGGTTTTGGCTACACCTTC
NA	TRBV6-5	TRBJ1-5	NA	CASSLGHGDQPQHF	TGTGCCAGCAGTTTGGGACATGGAGATCAGCCCCAGCATTTT
TRBD1	TRBV5-1	TRBJ1-2	NA	CASSPWTGGASYTF	TGCGCCAGCAGCCCCTGGACAGGGGGCGCAAGCTACACCTTC
NA	TRBV6-5	TRBJ1-1	NA	CASSYSGPTEAFF	TGTGCCAGCAGTTACTCGGGCCCAACTGAAGCTTTCTTT
TRBD2	TRBV5-8	TRBJ2-5	NA	CASSLGGGLAAVETQYF	TGTGCCAGCAGCTTGGGGGGGGGACTAGCGGCTGTAGAGACCCAGTACTTC
NA	TRBV5-1	TRBJ1-3	NA	CASSLLTGSGHTIYF	TGCGCCAGCAGCTTACTTACAGGGTCGGGTCACACCATATATTTT
TRBD1	TRBV6-1	TRBJ1-4	NA	CASRPGQGPEKLFF	TGTGCCAGCCGCCCGGGACAGGGACCTGAAAAACTGTTTTTT
NA	TRBV9	TRBJ2-2	NA	CASSVVAALSTGELFF	TGTGCCAGCAGCGTAGTAGCGGCCTTGAGCACCGGGGAGCTGTTTTTT
TRBD1	TRBV19	TRBJ1-2	NA	CASSIGTGDYGYTF	TGTGCCAGTAGTATAGGGACAGGAGACTATGGCTACACCTTC
TRBD1	TRBV10-1	TRBJ2-6	NA	CASSEGQGAGVLTF	TGCGCCAGCAGTGAGGGACAGGGGGCTGGGGTCCTGACTTTC
TRBD2	TRBV6-6	TRBJ2-2	once	CASSFPGTSSGELFF	TGTGCCAGCAGTTTCCCGGGGACTAGCTCCGGGGAGCTGTTTTTT
NA	TRBV7-9	TRBJ1-1	NA	CASSLRRGGWNTEALF	TGTGCCAGCAGCCTCCGACGGGGGGGGTGGAACACTGAAGCTCTCTTT
TRBD1	TRBV6-6	TRBJ2-7	NA	CASSPDRGVGEQYF	TGTGCCAGCAGTCCAGACAGGGGGGTGGGAGAGCAGTACTTC
TRBD1	TRBV10-3	TRBJ2-2	NA	CATTGQGGTGELFF	TGTGCCACCACGGGACAGGGGGGCACCGGGGAGCTGTTTTTT
NA	TRBV19	TRBJ2-3	few	CASRWAGTDTQYF	TGTGCCAGTAGGTGGGCTGGGACAGATACGCAGTATTTT
TRBD2	TRBV28	TRBJ2-7	NA	CASRSLAGGSYEQYF	TGTGCCAGCAGGTCGTTAGCGGGAGGGTCCTACGAGCAGTACTTC
NA	TRBV28	TRBJ1-5	NA	CASSPGGSNQPQHF	TGTGCCAGCAGTCCCGGAGGGAGCAATCAGCCCCAGCATTTT
NA	TRBV9	TRBJ1-2	NA	CASSVQQGGEDYGYTF	TGTGCCAGCAGCGTCCAACAAGGAGGGGAGGACTATGGCTACACCTTC
NA	TRBV19	TRBJ1-6	few	CASSITENSPLHF	TGTGCCAGTAGTATTACGGAGAATTCACCCCTCCACTTT
TRBD1	TRBV7-3	TRBJ2-7	NA	CASSLGQGMSEQYF	TGTGCCAGCAGCTTGGGACAGGGCATGTCCGAGCAGTACTTC
NA	TRBV6-6	TRBJ1-1	NA	CASTGREAFF	TGTGCCAGCACTGGCAGGGAAGCTTTCTTT
TRBD1	TRBV6-1	TRBJ2-7	NA	CASSTGGAYEQYF	TGTGCCAGCAGTACAGGGGGCGCCTACGAGCAGTACTTC
NA	TRBV6-5	TRBJ2-7	NA	CASKVPGEQYF	TGTGCCAGCAAAGTTCCGGGCGAGCAGTACTTC